Listed below are T cell receptor beta chains from one sample, sequenced in a study of cytomegalovirus exposure and HLA in healthy donors. Libraries were prepared by immunoSEQ multiplex PCR; TCRdb keeps only in-frame clonotypes and omits some of them. In the table there are about 150,000 clones, roughly 80% of which are singletons. The specimen was PBMCs. These receptors all stem from a man aged 18 to 29 in good health and CMV-seropositive. CDR3s include the opening cysteine and the closing phenylalanine or tryptophan. D genes are given only for firm matches. Clone size is not always given. Where it is, it says once, few, many or a class for expanded clones.

D gene: TRBD1; clone size: .; J gene: TRBJ1-2; V gene: TRBV5-6; CDR3 protein: CASSLGDRKNYGYTF; CDR3 DNA: TGTGCCAGCAGCTTGGGGGACAGGAAGAACTATGGCTACACCTTC
D gene: TRBD1; clone size: few; J gene: TRBJ1-1; V gene: TRBV28; CDR3 protein: CASSMRRGQEFEAFF; CDR3 DNA: TGTGCCAGCAGTATGAGGCGGGGACAGGAGTTTGAAGCTTTCTTT
D gene: TRBD1; clone size: .; J gene: TRBJ1-1; V gene: TRBV18; CDR3 protein: CASFRDRGDTEAFF; CDR3 DNA: TGTGCCAGCTTTAGGGACAGGGGAGACACTGAAGCTTTCTTT
D gene: TRBD1; clone size: .; J gene: TRBJ1-2; V gene: TRBV29-1; CDR3 protein: CSVVDREGGYTF; CDR3 DNA: TGCAGCGTCGTGGACAGGGAGGGTGGCTACACCTTC
D gene: .; clone size: .; J gene: TRBJ2-7; V gene: TRBV6-5; CDR3 protein: CASSYTLTSWGDEQYF; CDR3 DNA: TGTGCCAGCAGCTACACCCTCACTAGCTGGGGGGACGAGCAGTACTTC
D gene: .; clone size: once; J gene: TRBJ1-5; V gene: TRBV28; CDR3 protein: CASSLFDQPQHF; CDR3 DNA: TGTGCCAGCAGTCTTTTTGATCAGCCCCAGCATTTT
D gene: TRBD2; clone size: .; J gene: TRBJ2-1; V gene: TRBV7-8; CDR3 protein: CASSLGGASGRGNEQFF; CDR3 DNA: TGTGCCAGCAGCTTGGGGGGCGCTAGCGGGAGGGGGAATGAGCAGTTCTTC
D gene: TRBD2; clone size: .; J gene: TRBJ2-1; V gene: TRBV7-2; CDR3 protein: CASSPLPGLAGGSNEQFF; CDR3 DNA: TGTGCCAGCAGCCCACTACCGGGACTAGCGGGAGGATCGAATGAGCAGTTCTTC
D gene: TRBD2; clone size: once; J gene: TRBJ2-1; V gene: TRBV5-8; CDR3 protein: CASSWGGYNEQFF; CDR3 DNA: TGTGCCAGCAGCTGGGGGGGGTACAATGAGCAGTTCTTC
D gene: .; clone size: .; J gene: TRBJ2-7; V gene: TRBV5-6; CDR3 protein: CASSFSLGGNEQYF; CDR3 DNA: TGTGCCAGCAGCTTTAGTCTTGGCGGGAACGAGCAGTACTTC